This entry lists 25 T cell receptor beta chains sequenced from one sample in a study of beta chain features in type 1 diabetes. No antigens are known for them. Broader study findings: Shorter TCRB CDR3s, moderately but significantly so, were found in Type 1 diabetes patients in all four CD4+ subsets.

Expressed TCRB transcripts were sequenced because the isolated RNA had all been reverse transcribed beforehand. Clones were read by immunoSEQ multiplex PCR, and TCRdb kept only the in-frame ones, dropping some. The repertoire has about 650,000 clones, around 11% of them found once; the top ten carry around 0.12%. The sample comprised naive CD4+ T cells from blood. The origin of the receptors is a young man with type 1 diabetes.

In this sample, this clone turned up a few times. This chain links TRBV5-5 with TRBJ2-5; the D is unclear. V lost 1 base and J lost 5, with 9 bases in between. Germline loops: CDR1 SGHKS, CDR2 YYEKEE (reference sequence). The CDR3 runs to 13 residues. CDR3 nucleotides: TGTGCCAGCAGCTTGAACTGGGATGAGACCCAGTACTTC. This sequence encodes CASSLNWDETQYF.

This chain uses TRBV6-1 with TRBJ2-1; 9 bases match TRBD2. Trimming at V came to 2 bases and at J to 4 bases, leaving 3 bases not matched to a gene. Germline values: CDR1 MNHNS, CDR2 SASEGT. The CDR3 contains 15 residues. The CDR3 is CASSEYLAGYNEQFF. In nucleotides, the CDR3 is TGTGCCAGCAGTGAATATCTAGCGGGGTACAATGAGCAGTTCTTC.

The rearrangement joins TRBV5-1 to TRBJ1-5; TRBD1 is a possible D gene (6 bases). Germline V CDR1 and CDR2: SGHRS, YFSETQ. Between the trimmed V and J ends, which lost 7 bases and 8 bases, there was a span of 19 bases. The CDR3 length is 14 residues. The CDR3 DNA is TGCGCCAGCGCTCCGGGGGGGGGCGAGGAGCCCCAGCATTTT. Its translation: CASAPGGGEEPQHF.

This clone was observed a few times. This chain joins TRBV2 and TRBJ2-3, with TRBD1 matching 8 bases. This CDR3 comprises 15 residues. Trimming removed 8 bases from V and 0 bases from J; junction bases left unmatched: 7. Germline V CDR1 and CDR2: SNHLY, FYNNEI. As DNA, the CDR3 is TGTGCCAGCCGGAGGACAGGGACTAGCACAGATACGCAGTATTTT. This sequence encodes CASRRTGTSTDTQYF.

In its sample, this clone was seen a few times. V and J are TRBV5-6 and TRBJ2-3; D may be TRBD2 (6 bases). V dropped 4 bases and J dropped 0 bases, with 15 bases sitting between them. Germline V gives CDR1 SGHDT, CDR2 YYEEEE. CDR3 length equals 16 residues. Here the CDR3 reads CASSRRLAPSTDTQYF. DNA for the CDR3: TGTGCCAGCAGCCGGCGGCTAGCGCCAAGCACAGATACGCAGTATTTT.

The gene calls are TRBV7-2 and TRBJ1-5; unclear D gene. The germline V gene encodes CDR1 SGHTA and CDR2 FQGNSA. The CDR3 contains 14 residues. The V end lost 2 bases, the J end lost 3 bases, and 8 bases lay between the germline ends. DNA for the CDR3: TGTGCCAGCAGCTTACAAGGGCCCAATCAGCCCCAGCATTTT. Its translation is CASSLQGPNQPQHF. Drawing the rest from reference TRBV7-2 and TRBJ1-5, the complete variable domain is GAGVSQSPSNKVTEKGKDVELRCDPISGHTALYWYRQSLGQGLEFLIYFQGNSAPDKSGLPSDRFSAERTGGSVSTLTIQRTQQEDSAVYLCASSLQGPNQPQHFGDGTRLSIL.

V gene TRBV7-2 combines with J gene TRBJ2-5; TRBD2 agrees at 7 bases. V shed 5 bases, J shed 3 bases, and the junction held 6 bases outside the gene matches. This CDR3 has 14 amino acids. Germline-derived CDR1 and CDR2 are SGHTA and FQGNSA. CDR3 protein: CASSPGTIKETQYF. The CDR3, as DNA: TGTGCCAGCAGCCCCGGGACTATAAAAGAGACCCAGTACTTC.

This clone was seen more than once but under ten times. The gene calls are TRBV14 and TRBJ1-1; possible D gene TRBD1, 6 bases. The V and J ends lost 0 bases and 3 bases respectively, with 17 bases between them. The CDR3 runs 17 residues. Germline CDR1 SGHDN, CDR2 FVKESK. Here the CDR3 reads CASSQERGSLSDTEAFF. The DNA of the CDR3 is TGTGCCAGCAGCCAAGAGAGGGGGTCCTTGAGCGACACTGAAGCTTTCTTT.

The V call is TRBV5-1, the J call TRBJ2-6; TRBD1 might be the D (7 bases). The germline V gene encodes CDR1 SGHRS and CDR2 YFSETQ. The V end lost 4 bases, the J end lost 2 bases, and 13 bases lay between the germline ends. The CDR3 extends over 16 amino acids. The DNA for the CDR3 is TGCGCCAGCAGCCCCCAGGGGGGTACTGGGGCCAACGTCCTGACTTTC. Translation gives CASSPQGGTGANVLTF.

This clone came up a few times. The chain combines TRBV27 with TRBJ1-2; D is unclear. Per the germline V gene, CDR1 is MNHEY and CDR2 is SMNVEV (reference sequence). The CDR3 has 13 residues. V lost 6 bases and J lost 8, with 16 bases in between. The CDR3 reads CASSPQGPKGYTF. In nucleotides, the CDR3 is TGTGCCAGCAGCCCCCAAGGTCCTAAGGGCTACACCTTC.

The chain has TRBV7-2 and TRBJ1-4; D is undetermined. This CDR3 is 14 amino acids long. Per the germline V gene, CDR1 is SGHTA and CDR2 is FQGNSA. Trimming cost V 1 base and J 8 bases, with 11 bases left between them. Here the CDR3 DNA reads TGTGCCAGCAGCTTAGGGCCGAAAGGCGAAAAACTGTTTTTT. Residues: CASSLGPKGEKLFF.

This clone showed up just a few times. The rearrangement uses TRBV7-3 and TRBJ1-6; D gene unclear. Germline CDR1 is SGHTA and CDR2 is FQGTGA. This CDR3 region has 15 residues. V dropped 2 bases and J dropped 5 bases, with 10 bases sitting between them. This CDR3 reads CASSLGGRNNSPLHF. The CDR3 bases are TGTGCCAGCAGCTTAGGAGGTAGAAATAATTCACCCCTCCACTTT.

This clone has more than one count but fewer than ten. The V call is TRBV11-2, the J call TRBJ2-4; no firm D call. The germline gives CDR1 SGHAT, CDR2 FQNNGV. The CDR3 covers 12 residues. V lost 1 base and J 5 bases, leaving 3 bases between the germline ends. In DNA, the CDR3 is TGTGCCAGCAGCTTAGTCCAAAACATTCAGTACTTC. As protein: CASSLVQNIQYF.

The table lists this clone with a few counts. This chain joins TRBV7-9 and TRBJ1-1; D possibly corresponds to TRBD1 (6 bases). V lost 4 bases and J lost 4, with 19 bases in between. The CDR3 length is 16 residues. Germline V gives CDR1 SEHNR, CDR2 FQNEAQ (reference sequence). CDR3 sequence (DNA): TGTGCCAGCAGCTCCTCACGCAGGGGCCAATCCACTGAAGCTTTCTTT. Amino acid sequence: CASSSSRRGQSTEAFF.

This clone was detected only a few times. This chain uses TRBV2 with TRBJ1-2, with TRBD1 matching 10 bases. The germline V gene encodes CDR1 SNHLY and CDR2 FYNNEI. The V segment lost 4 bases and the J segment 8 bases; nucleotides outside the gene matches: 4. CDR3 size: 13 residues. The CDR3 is CASSAVTGGGYTF. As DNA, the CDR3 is TGTGCCAGCAGTGCCGTGACAGGGGGCGGCTACACCTTC.

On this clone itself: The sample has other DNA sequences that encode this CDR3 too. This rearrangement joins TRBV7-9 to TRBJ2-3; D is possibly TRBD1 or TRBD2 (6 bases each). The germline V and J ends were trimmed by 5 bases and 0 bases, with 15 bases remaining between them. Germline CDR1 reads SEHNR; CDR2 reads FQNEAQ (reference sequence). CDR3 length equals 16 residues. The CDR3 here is CASSPRGTTSTDTQYF. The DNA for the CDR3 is TGTGCCAGCAGCCCTCGCGGGACAACGAGCACAGATACGCAGTATTTT.

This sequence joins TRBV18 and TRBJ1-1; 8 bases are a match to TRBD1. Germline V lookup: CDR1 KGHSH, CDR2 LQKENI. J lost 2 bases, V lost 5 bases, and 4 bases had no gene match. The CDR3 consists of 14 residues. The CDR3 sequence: CASSSGQGNTEAFF. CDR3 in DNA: TGTGCCAGCTCATCCGGACAGGGCAACACTGAAGCTTTCTTT.

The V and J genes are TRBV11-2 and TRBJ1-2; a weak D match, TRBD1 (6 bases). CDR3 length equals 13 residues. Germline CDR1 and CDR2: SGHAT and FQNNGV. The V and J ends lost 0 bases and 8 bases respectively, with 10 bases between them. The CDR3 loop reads CASSLDQQGGYTF. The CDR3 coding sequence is TGTGCCAGCAGCTTAGATCAACAGGGCGGCTACACCTTC.

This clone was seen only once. Written as DNA, the CDR3 is TGTGCCAGTACCTTAACCATCGACTCCTACAATGAGCAGTTCTTC. This codes for CASTLTIDSYNEQFF. This chain joins TRBV19 and TRBJ2-1; D not resolved. The CDR3 is 15 residues long. The germline V gene has CDR1 LNHDA and CDR2 SQIVND (reference sequence). V was pared by 7 bases and J by 0 bases, with 13 bases between.

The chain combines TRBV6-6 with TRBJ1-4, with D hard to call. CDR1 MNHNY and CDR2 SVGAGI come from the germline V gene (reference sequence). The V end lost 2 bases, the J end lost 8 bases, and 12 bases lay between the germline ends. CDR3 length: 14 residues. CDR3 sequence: CASSYGSNQEKLFF. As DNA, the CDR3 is TGTGCCAGCAGTTACGGTAGTAATCAGGAAAAACTGTTTTTT.

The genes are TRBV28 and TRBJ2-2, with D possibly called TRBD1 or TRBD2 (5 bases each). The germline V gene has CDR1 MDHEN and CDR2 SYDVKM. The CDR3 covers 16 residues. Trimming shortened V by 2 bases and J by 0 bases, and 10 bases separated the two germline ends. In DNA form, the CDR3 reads TGTGCCAGCAGTTTAAATCCGGGACCGAACACCGGGGAGCTGTTTTTT. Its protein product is CASSLNPGPNTGELFF.

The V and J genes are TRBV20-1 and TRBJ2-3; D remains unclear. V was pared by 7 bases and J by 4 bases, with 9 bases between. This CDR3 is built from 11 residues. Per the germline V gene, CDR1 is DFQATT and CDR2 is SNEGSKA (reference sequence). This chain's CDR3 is CSVVVPDTQYF. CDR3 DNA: TGCAGTGTCGTCGTCCCAGATACGCAGTATTTT.

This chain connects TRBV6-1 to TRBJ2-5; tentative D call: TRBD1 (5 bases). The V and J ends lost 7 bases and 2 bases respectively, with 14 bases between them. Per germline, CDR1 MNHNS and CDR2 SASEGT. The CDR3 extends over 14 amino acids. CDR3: CASTTSSGQETQYF. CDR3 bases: TGTGCCAGCACCACTTCTTCAGGGCAAGAGACCCAGTACTTC.

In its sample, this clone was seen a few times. This chain's CDR3 is CASRAVRSGNEQFF. The CDR3 nucleotides read TGTGCCAGTAGGGCGGTCAGGTCAGGTAATGAGCAGTTCTTC. This chain links TRBV19 with TRBJ2-1; D remains ambiguous. Germline V gene lookup returns CDR1 LNHDA and CDR2 SQIVND (reference sequence). The CDR3 is made up of 14 amino acids. V was clipped by 6 bases and J by 7 bases, with 16 bases between them.

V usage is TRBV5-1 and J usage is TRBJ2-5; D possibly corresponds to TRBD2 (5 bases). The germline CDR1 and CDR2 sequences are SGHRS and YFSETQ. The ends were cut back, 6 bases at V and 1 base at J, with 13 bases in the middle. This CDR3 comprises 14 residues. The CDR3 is CASTQGSLQETQYF. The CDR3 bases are TGCGCCAGCACCCAAGGGAGTCTCCAAGAGACCCAGTACTTC.